This T cell receptor beta chain was retrieved from a study of blood T cell repertoires in COVID-19. Study-level background: Material from acute and convalescent COVID-19 was sourced from the United States, Italy and Spain. PBMCs, B-cell-depleted T cells, or T cells provided the cDNA or gDNA that made up the material.

CDR1 MDHEN and CDR2 SYDVKM come from the germline V gene. CDR3 length equals 17 residues. Losses at the gene ends were 5 bases for V and 9 bases for J; bases not matched to a gene: 11. Original processing notes: Cell counts per sample came from amplifying reference gene primers. Clones were read by immunoSEQ multiplex PCR, and TCRdb kept only the in-frame ones, dropping some. V and J calls and clone size are given by that table; D and trimming were obtained from the DNA. The sample contains 290,000 or so clones, 70% to 90% of which appear only once. The chain carries TRBV28 and TRBJ2-1; TRBD2 agrees at 15 bases. The specimen sequenced was peripheral blood. This TCR derives from a man in his 70s with acute or convalescent COVID-19. CDR3 sequence: CASSPGLAGGILREQFF. The CDR3 DNA sequence: TGTGCCAGCAGTCCAGGACTAGCGGGAGGGATCTTGCGTGAGCAGTTCTTC.